Here is one T cell receptor beta chain with its context. This table comes from immunoSEQ multiplex PCR, and its TCRdb copy is limited to in-frame clones, with some not included. The table includes some 17,000 clones, 69% detected once. Indicated treatment: randomized to nivolumab then ipilimumab (arm A) or the reverse (arm B). DNA-damaging chemotherapy had not been given to any patient beforehand. Sorted cells were live CD3+CD8+, lacking CD19 and CD56, from PBMCs. The sample is drawn from a study of sequential checkpoint blockade in melanoma. Overall study context: Patients were randomized 1:1 to nivolumab-then-ipilimumab or ipilimumab-then-nivolumab first-line. Each arm's sequence ended with maintenance nivolumab.

Sample: CD8+ T cells sorted from blood (inferred from file names), taken from a patient given nivolumab and ipilimumab in sequence. The TCR comes from a human donor with melanoma.

The chain's CDR3 is CASSGLAGSSYEQYF. The CDR3 bases are TGTGCCAGCAGCGGACTAGCGGGATCCTCCTACGAGCAGTACTTC. The chain employs TRBV6-1 and TRBJ2-7, with 12 bases matching TRBD2. Looked up from germline, CDR1 is MNHNS and CDR2 is SASEGT. V was pared by 6 bases and J by 0 bases, with 3 bases of the junction left unmatched. The CDR3 is 15 residues long.